Shown below are 7 T cell receptor beta chains from a single sample sequenced in a study of blood T cell repertoires in COVID-19. Only in-frame clones appear in the TCRdb table, and some are missing; sequencing was by immunoSEQ multiplex PCR. The sample holds approximately 37,000 clones, 75% to 90% seen once. Sequenced input: peripheral blood. The receptors shown here come from a man aged 80 or over with active COVID-19.

The rearrangement links TRBV18 to TRBJ2-7; 7 nucleotides line up with TRBD1. The CDR3 is made up of 16 amino acids. Per the germline V gene, CDR1 is KGHSH and CDR2 is LQKENI. J lost 7 bases, V lost 5 bases, and 17 bases had no gene match. The chain's CDR3 is CASSSRQGRNMREQYF. The CDR3 bases are TGTGCCAGCTCATCGCGACAGGGCCGTAATATGAGGGAGCAGTACTTC.

This clone was observed a single time. The chain combines TRBV11-3 with TRBJ2-2; the D gene is possibly TRBD2 (6 bases). Germline lookup yields CDR1 SGHNT and CDR2 YENEEA. Trimming shortened V by 0 bases and J by 6 bases, and 14 bases separated the two germline ends. The CDR3 has 16 residues. CDR3 bases: TGTGCCAGCAGCTTAGATATAAGTACGGGGGCCGGGGAGCTGTTTTTT. It encodes CASSLDISTGAGELFF.

The genes are TRBV7-2 and TRBJ2-2; perhaps TRBD2 as D (6 bases). The CDR3 is made up of 17 amino acids. CDR1 and CDR2 from the germline V gene are SGHTA and FQGNSA. Trimming left V 2 bases short and J 4 bases short, with 17 bases between. DNA for the CDR3: TGTGCCAGCAGCTTATCGGGAGCACCCTTGGGCACCGGGGAGCTGTTTTTT. Its protein product is CASSLSGAPLGTGELFF. Full variable domain (outside the CDR3, taken from reference TRBV7-2 and TRBJ2-2): GAGVSQSPSNKVTEKGKDVELRCDPISGHTALYWYRQSLGQGLEFLIYFQGNSAPDKSGLPSDRFSAERTGGSVSTLTIQRTQQEDSAVYLCASSLSGAPLGTGELFFGEGSRLTVL.

Here the CDR3 DNA reads TGTGCCAGCAGCTTAGCAGGGTCGGGATCCTACGAGCAGTACTTC. Protein: CASSLAGSGSYEQYF. The chain has TRBV7-9 and TRBJ2-7; D is possibly TRBD2 (5 bases). Trimming shortened V by 0 bases and J by 1 base, and 10 bases separated the two germline ends. Germline CDR1 is SEHNR and CDR2 is FQNEAQ (reference sequence). CDR3 size: 15 residues. Based on the CDR3 plus reference TRBV7-9 and TRBJ2-7, the full variable domain is DTGVSQNPRHKITKRGQNVTFRCDPISEHNRLYWYRQTLGQGPEFLTYFQNEAQLEKSRLLSDRFSAERPKGSFSTLEIQRTEQGDSAMYLCASSLAGSGSYEQYFGPGTRLTVT.

Here the CDR3 DNA reads TGCAGCGTTGGGGACAGACGAACTGAAGCTTTCTTT. It codes for CSVGDRRTEAFF. This chain uses TRBV29-1 with TRBJ1-1, with 7 bases fitting TRBD1. Looked up from germline, CDR1 is SQVTM and CDR2 is ANQGSEA. The CDR3 is made up of 12 amino acids. V trimming: 4 bases; J trimming: 5 bases; junction bases outside the gene matches: 4.

The chain combines TRBV6-5 with TRBJ2-7, with a weak D call TRBD1 (5 bases). Germline V gene lookup returns CDR1 MNHEY and CDR2 SVGAGI. V lost 4 bases and J 1 base, leaving 8 bases between the germline ends. CDR3 length equals 13 residues. The CDR3 spells CASSSPGSYEQYF. DNA of the CDR3: TGTGCCAGCAGTTCTCCAGGGTCCTACGAGCAGTACTTC.

This sequence joins TRBV28 and TRBJ2-7; perhaps TRBD2 as D (5 bases). V was clipped by 2 bases and J by 7 bases, with 15 bases between them. The CDR3 is 14 residues long. Looked up from germline, CDR1 is MDHEN and CDR2 is SYDVKM. The chain's CDR3 is CASSLSGPSGEQYF. Written as DNA, the CDR3 is TGTGCCAGCAGTTTAAGTGGTCCCTCGGGGGAGCAGTACTTC.